The rows below give T cell receptor beta chains drawn from one sample of a study of cytomegalovirus exposure and HLA in healthy donors. Data came from immunoSEQ multiplex PCR; TCRdb stores just in-frame clones and leaves some out. Among about 160,000 clones, less than 90% were seen once, and the ten largest hold 10%. The specimen was PBMCs. The origin of the receptors is a man between 25 and 39 years old in good health and CMV-seropositive. Each CDR3 is given with its conserved first and last residue. D genes are given only for firm matches. Some rows mark clone size as missing; the rest say once, few, many or name a class of expanded clone.

size	V	D	J	CDR3	DNA
-	TRBV27	TRBD1	TRBJ1-3	CASSPSGGLILNTIYF	TGTGCCAGCAGTCCCTCAGGGGGGCTCATTCTAAACACCATATATTTT
-	TRBV30	TRBD2	TRBJ2-7	CAWSVRSGTGEQYF	TGTGCCTGGAGTGTACGCAGCGGGACTGGGGAGCAGTACTTC
-	TRBV11-2	-	TRBJ1-2	CASSLGQSYGYTF	TGTGCCAGCAGCCTTGGACAGTCGTATGGCTACACCTTC
-	TRBV5-4	-	TRBJ2-7	CASSFSTRNDEQYF	TGTGCCAGCAGCTTCTCGACACGGAATGACGAGCAGTACTTC
many	TRBV7-9	-	TRBJ2-7	CASSLGSSEQYF	TGTGCCAGCAGCTTAGGTAGCTCCGAGCAGTACTTC
-	TRBV11-2	-	TRBJ2-1	CASSPSLSPPRNEQFF	TGTGCCAGCAGCCCGAGTCTATCCCCCCCCAGGAATGAGCAGTTCTTC
-	TRBV6-4	-	TRBJ2-3	CASSDGVRGGDTQYF	TGTGCCAGCAGTGACGGCGTCAGGGGTGGGGATACGCAGTATTTT
-	TRBV9	-	TRBJ1-4	CASSVGTTEKLFF	TGTGCCAGCAGCGTGGGGACAACGGAAAAACTGTTTTTT
-	TRBV7-2	-	TRBJ2-7	CAIVTWSSYEQYF	TGTGCCATCGTTACCTGGAGCTCCTACGAGCAGTACTTC
-	TRBV10-3	TRBD1	TRBJ2-1	CATTGPLDNEQFF	TGTGCCACGACAGGGCCCCTCGACAATGAGCAGTTCTTC
-	TRBV2	TRBD2	TRBJ2-7	CASRPSGDSYEQYF	TGTGCCAGCAGACCTAGCGGGGACTCCTACGAGCAGTACTTC
-	TRBV7-9	-	TRBJ1-5	CASSSGGGSGNQPQHF	TGTGCCAGCAGCTCCGGTGGTGGAAGCGGCAATCAGCCCCAGCATTTT